The entry below gives a single TCR beta chain sequence along with its context. Antigen unknown. This entry is derived from a study of cytomegalovirus exposure and HLA in healthy donors. Vbeta (60) and Jbeta (13) primers were used in the PCR. TCRdb's copy holds only in-frame clones and misses some; the assay was immunoSEQ multiplex PCR. The sample carries 100,000 or so clones, 55% to 80% recorded once. Overall study results and limits: The study put 160 or so TCR beta chains on its list as cytomegalovirus-associated. Specificity for CMV antigens was confirmed in vitro for a few of the CMV-associated chains. For TCR beta chains, V- and J-gene trimming was later linked to a missense DCLRE1C variant.

This CDR3 contains 15 residues. Germline lookup yields CDR1 SQVTM and CDR2 ANQGSEA. V was clipped by 2 bases and J by 6 bases; unmatched bases: 8. The sequenced sample was PBMCs. The sequence came from a human donor in good health. V is TRBV29-1 and J is TRBJ2-3; 10 positions agree with TRBD2. The DNA of the CDR3 is TGCAGCGTTGAACCTAGCGGGAGATCTGCGGATACGCAGTATTTT. Its protein is CSVEPSGRSADTQYF.